This paragraph covers one TCR beta chain sequence. The target antigen is unknown. The data were obtained in a study of cytomegalovirus exposure and HLA in healthy donors. Study-wide background: The 130 or so validation repertoires and the 666 first-cohort repertoires shared a platform, a later analysis reported. Study findings and constraints: Cytomegalovirus association was assigned to about 150 TCR beta chains. Researchers reported that three CMV-associated chains were confirmed in vitro as CMV antigen-specific. Subsequent analysis showed first-cohort TCR clusters tending to co-occur in about 110 validation repertoires.

Assay: immunoSEQ multiplex PCR; the TCRdb copy retains only in-frame clones and omits some. Counted here are some 260,000 clones, around 90% occurring once; the ten biggest clones make up 3.1%. This CDR3 contains 17 residues. Germline V CDR1 and CDR2: LGHNA, YNFKEQ. The V end was cut by 1 base, the J end by 0 bases, with 13 bases between. Sequencing was done on a sample of PBMCs. The sequence was collected from a woman under 40 in good health and CMV-seronegative. This chain joins TRBV4-2 and TRBJ1-3, with D hard to call. The CDR3 region is CASSQALPRSSGNTIYF. Written as DNA, the CDR3 is TGTGCCAGCAGCCAAGCCCTTCCCCGATCCTCTGGAAACACCATATATTTT.